This T cell receptor beta chain was recovered during a study of shared clonotypes between healthy human individuals. Repertoires were generated with immunoSEQ multiplex PCR, while TCRdb's copy carries only in-frame clones and drops some. The repertoire consists of around 1.1 million clones, with roughly 74% occurring once and the leading ten covering 0.5% to 0.65%. There are a few counts of this clone. V was pared by 4 bases and J by 0 bases, with 10 bases between. This CDR3 has 14 amino acids. Germline CDR1 and CDR2: SNHLY and FYNNEI. Input material: memory CD4+ T cells from PBMCs. Subset defined: CD45RA-negative fraction. The chain uses TRBV2 and TRBJ2-7; the D gene is possibly TRBD1 (6 bases). This receptor was obtained from a man aged 18 to 29 in good health. Some clones in this sample may be carry-over from other donors' samples. CDR3 nucleotide sequence: TGTGCCAGCAGTGCCCGGACAGCCTCCTACGAGCAGTACTTC. It yields the protein CASSARTASYEQYF.